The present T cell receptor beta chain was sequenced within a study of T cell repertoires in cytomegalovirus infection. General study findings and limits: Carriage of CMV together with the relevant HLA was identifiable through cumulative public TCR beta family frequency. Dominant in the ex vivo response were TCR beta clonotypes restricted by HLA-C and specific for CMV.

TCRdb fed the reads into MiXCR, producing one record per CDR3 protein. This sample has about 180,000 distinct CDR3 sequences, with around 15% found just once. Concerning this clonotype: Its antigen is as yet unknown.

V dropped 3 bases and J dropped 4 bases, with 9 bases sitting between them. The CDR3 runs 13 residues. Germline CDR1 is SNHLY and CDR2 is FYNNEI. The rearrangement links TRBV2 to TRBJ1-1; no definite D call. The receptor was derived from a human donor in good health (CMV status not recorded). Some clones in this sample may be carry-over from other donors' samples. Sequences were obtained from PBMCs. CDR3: CASSDGSFTEAFF. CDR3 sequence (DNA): TGTGCCAGCAGTGATGGTAGCTTCACTGAAGCTTTCTTT.